This entry features one T cell receptor beta chain sequence. Its antigen is still unknown. The V end was cut by 1 base, the J end by 7 bases, with 11 bases between. This CDR3 has 13 amino acids. The germline CDR1 and CDR2 sequences are SGHNT and YENEEA. This entry belongs to a study of shared clonotypes between healthy human individuals. Study details: Each donor's CD8 memory used one plate, CD8 naive two, each CD4 subset three. General observations from the study: Deeper or shallower sequencing was expected to change how clonotypes are shared among donors.

The naive CD8 population came from CD45RO-negative cells selected for CCR7, without terminally differentiated effector memory CD45RA+ cells. Every subset's genomic DNA went evenly onto several immunoSEQ plates. The repertoire was sequenced with immunoSEQ multiplex PCR; TCRdb's copy has only in-frame clones and lacks some. Among more than 2 million clones listed, around 95% were seen once. The sequence came from a man aged 18 to 29 in good health. Some clones in this sample may be carry-over from other donors' samples. This chain joins TRBV11-3 and TRBJ2-7; D might be TRBD2 (6 bases). The material sequenced was naive CD8+ T cells from PBMCs. CDR3 DNA: TGTGCCAGCAGCTTAGGGGGTGCGGGGGAGCAGTACTTC. It encodes CASSLGGAGEQYF.